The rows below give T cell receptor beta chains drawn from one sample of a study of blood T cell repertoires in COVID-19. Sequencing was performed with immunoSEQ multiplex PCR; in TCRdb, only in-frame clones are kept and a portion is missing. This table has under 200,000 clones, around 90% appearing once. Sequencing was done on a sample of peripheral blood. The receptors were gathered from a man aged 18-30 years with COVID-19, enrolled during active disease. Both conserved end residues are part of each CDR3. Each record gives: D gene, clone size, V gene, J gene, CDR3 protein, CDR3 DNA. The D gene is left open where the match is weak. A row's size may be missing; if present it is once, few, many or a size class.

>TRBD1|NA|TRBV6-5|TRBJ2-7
CASGTDTYEQYF
TGTGCCAGCGGGACAGATACCTACGAGCAGTACTTC
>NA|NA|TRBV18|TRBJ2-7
CASSRGTDPPYEQYF
TGTGCCAGCTCACGCGGGACGGATCCGCCCTACGAGCAGTACTTC
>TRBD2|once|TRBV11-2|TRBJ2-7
CASSLVAGGSYEQYF
TGTGCCAGCAGCTTAGTCGCGGGAGGCTCCTACGAGCAGTACTTC
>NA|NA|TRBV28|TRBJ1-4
CASSRKSLNEKLLF
TGTGCCAGCAGTCGCAAGAGCTTAAATGAAAAACTGCTTTTT
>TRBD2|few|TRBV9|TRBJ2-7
CASSVSSGGTYEQYF
TGTGCCAGCAGCGTATCTAGCGGGGGAACCTACGAGCAGTACTTC
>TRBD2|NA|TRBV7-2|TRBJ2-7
CASSFLTSGSPYEQYF
TGTGCCAGCAGCTTTCTAACTAGCGGGAGTCCCTACGAGCAGTACTTC
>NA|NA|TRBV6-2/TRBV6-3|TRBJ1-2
CASSVPQGTLYYGYTF
TGTGCCAGCAGTGTCCCGCAGGGGACCCTTTACTATGGCTACACCTTC
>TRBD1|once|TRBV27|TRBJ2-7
CASWAKGTGSNEQYF
TGTGCCAGCTGGGCCAAAGGGACAGGGTCCAACGAGCAGTACTTC
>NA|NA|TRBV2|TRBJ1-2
CASGEGLNYGYTF
TGTGCCAGCGGGGAGGGGCTAAACTATGGCTACACCTTC
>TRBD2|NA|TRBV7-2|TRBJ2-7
CASSPIAGTYEQYF
TGTGCCAGCAGCCCTATAGCGGGGACCTACGAGCAGTACTTC
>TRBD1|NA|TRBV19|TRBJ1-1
CASSIVGWGTENTEAFF
TGTGCCAGTAGTATAGTCGGGTGGGGGACAGAAAACACTGAAGCTTTCTTT